The rows below give T cell receptor beta chains drawn from one sample of a study of blood T cell repertoires in COVID-19. Profiling relied on immunoSEQ multiplex PCR, and the TCRdb table lists in-frame clones only, not all of them. The sample consists of 65,000 to 85,000 clones, 75% to 90% of them appearing once. Sequencing was performed on peripheral blood. Receptor source: a man aged 50-60 years with acute or convalescent COVID-19. CDR3s include the opening cysteine and the closing phenylalanine or tryptophan. The D gene is left open where the match is weak. Clone size, where shown, is once, few, many, or a class for clones that have expanded.

J gene	clone size	D gene	CDR3 length	V gene	CDR3 protein	CDR3 DNA
TRBJ2-7	.	TRBD2	14	TRBV6-2/TRBV6-3	CASSYVAGAYEQYF	TGTGCCAGCAGTTACGTAGCGGGAGCCTACGAGCAGTACTTC
TRBJ1-6	.	TRBD1	17	TRBV19	CASSIGADRVGNSPLHF	TGTGCCAGTAGTATAGGGGCCGACAGGGTCGGTAATTCACCCCTCCACTTT
TRBJ1-1	.	TRBD1	14	TRBV18	CASLPGQRNTEAFF	TGTGCCAGCTTACCGGGACAGCGGAACACTGAAGCTTTCTTT
TRBJ1-5	few	TRBD1	13	TRBV28	CASTGQGRQPQHF	TGTGCGTCAACCGGACAGGGACGGCAGCCCCAGCATTTT
TRBJ1-2	.	.	12	TRBV19	CASLTRVEGYTF	TGTGCCAGCCTTACTAGAGTCGAGGGCTACACCTTC
TRBJ2-2	.	.	18	TRBV7-6	CASSLNSRETLNTGELFF	TGTGCCAGCAGCTTAAACAGCCGCGAAACGCTGAACACCGGGGAGCTGTTTTTT
TRBJ1-4	.	.	15	TRBV18	CASSLQRRTNEKLFF	.
TRBJ1-1	.	.	15	TRBV6-5	CASGSQASRNTEAFF	TGTGCCAGCGGTTCGCAGGCCAGCCGGAACACTGAAGCTTTCTTT
TRBJ2-7	.	TRBD2	12	TRBV19	CASRGGAYEQYF	TGTGCCAGTAGGGGGGGGGCCTACGAGCAGTACTTC
TRBJ1-1	once	.	13	TRBV4-3	CASSQDTYTEAFF	TGCGCCAGCAGCCAAGATACTTACACTGAAGCTTTCTTT
TRBJ2-1	.	.	16	TRBV11-2	CASSLRRSTSYNEQFF	TGTGCCAGCAGCTTAAGGCGGTCCACCTCCTACAATGAGCAGTTCTTC
TRBJ2-5	.	.	13	TRBV6-5	CACGRSRGETQYF	TGTGCCTGCGGGCGGTCGCGGGGAGAGACCCAGTACTTC
TRBJ2-1	once	TRBD2	16	TRBV6-6	CASSSLLAGGPNEQFF	TGTGCCAGCAGTTCCCTACTTGCGGGAGGGCCCAATGAGCAGTTCTTC
TRBJ1-2	.	.	14	TRBV3-1/TRBV3-2	CASSRSSANYGYTF	TGTGCCAGCAGCCGCAGCAGCGCAAACTATGGCTACACCTTC
TRBJ1-3	.	.	17	TRBV9	CASSTRQNSISGNTIYF	TGTGCCAGCAGCACCCGACAGAATTCTATCTCTGGAAACACCATATATTTT
TRBJ1-5	.	.	16	TRBV19	CASSIDRAPLGQPQHF	TGTGCCAGTAGTATAGACAGGGCCCCTTTAGGACAGCCCCAGCATTTT
TRBJ2-3	.	.	16	TRBV29-1	CSVGSSSGVRSDTQYF	TGCAGCGTTGGATCGTCTTCGGGGGTCAGGTCAGATACGCAGTATTTT
TRBJ1-2	.	TRBD1	15	TRBV19	CASSTDPTGSYGYTF	TGTGCCAGTAGTACAGACCCGACAGGGAGCTATGGCTACACCTTC
TRBJ1-1	.	.	13	TRBV7-6	CASSPRERNEAFF	TGTGCCAGCAGCCCGCGGGAAAGAAACGAGGCTTTCTTT
TRBJ2-7	.	.	17	TRBV16	CASSQFDRGTASYEQYF	TGTGCCAGCAGCCAATTCGATCGGGGGACGGCGTCCTACGAGCAGTACTTC
TRBJ1-2	.	TRBD1	15	TRBV5-1	CASSGGQGPNYGYTF	TGCGCCAGCAGTGGAGGACAGGGCCCCAACTATGGCTACACCTTC
TRBJ1-1	.	.	12	TRBV7-9	CASRKTGSEAFF	TGTGCCAGCAGAAAAACAGGGTCTGAAGCTTTCTTT
TRBJ2-1	.	.	11	TRBV20-1	CSAYRFQEQFF	TGCAGTGCCTACAGATTCCAGGAGCAGTTCTTC
TRBJ2-3	.	.	16	TRBV7-9	CASSLVLAGPTDTQYF	TGTGCCAGCAGCTTAGTATTGGCGGGTCCCACAGATACGCAGTATTTT
TRBJ2-1	.	TRBD1	16	TRBV4-1	CASSQVAQGSHNEQFF	TGCGCCAGCAGCCAAGTTGCACAGGGGTCCCATAATGAGCAGTTCTTC
TRBJ2-1	.	TRBD2	15	TRBV5-4	CASSLALAGYNEQFF	TGTGCCAGCAGCTTGGCACTAGCGGGGTACAATGAGCAGTTCTTC
TRBJ2-5	once	.	13	TRBV18	CASSLVYQETQYF	TGTGCCAGCTCACTGGTCTATCAAGAGACCCAGTACTTC
TRBJ2-6	.	.	15	TRBV7-3	CASSSRTSGANVLTF	TGTGCCAGCAGCTCCCGTACTTCTGGGGCCAACGTCCTGACTTTC
TRBJ2-2	.	.	17	TRBV27	CASSPLSRARNTGELFF	TGTGCCAGCAGTCCCCTTAGCAGGGCTCGGAACACCGGGGAGCTGTTTTTT
TRBJ2-1	.	.	13	TRBV5-1	CASSRQGSNEQFF	TGCGCCAGCAGCCGCCAGGGTTCGAATGAGCAGTTCTTC
TRBJ1-1	.	.	15	TRBV2	CASSERQGINTEAFF	TGTGCCAGCAGTGAAAGGCAGGGGATAAACACTGAAGCTTTCTTT
TRBJ2-1	.	TRBD2	15	TRBV11-1	CASSPGLASYNEQFF	TGTGCCAGCAGCCCCGGACTAGCCTCCTACAATGAGCAGTTCTTC
TRBJ2-1	.	.	16	TRBV27	CASRGGFLAVYNEQFF	TGTGCCAGCAGAGGGGGATTTCTAGCGGTCTACAATGAGCAGTTCTTC
TRBJ2-2	.	.	15	TRBV30	CAWRGGTANTGELFF	TGTGCCTGGAGAGGAGGGACAGCCAACACCGGGGAGCTGTTTTTT
TRBJ2-3	.	TRBD1	14	TRBV6-6	CASSGGQGAWTQYF	TGTGCCAGCAGTGGGGGACAGGGTGCGTGGACGCAGTATTTT
TRBJ1-2	.	TRBD1	14	TRBV7-9	CASSLAVTGYGYTF	TGTGCCAGCAGCTTAGCGGTGACAGGGTATGGCTACACCTTC
TRBJ2-3	.	.	17	TRBV27	CASSSPHHGPYTDTQYF	TGTGCCAGCAGCTCCCCCCATCATGGCCCATACACAGATACGCAGTATTTT
TRBJ2-5	.	.	16	TRBV9	CASSVAGRGDQETQYF	TGTGCCAGCAGCGTAGCGGGCAGGGGGGACCAAGAGACCCAGTACTTC
TRBJ1-6	.	TRBD1	18	TRBV7-9	CASSRGTGGSSYNSPLHF	TGTGCCAGCAGCCGGGGGACAGGGGGCAGCTCCTATAATTCACCCCTCCACTTT
TRBJ1-1	.	.	11	TRBV27	CASSKNTEAFF	TGTGCCAGCAGCAAGAACACTGAAGCTTTCTTT
TRBJ2-2	.	TRBD2	14	TRBV29-1	CSVGTSGNTGELFF	TGCAGCGTTGGGACTAGCGGGAACACCGGGGAGCTGTTTTTT
TRBJ1-1	.	.	12	TRBV28	CASSLNLQEAFF	TGTGCCAGCAGTTTAAACCTCCAGGAAGCTTTCTTT
TRBJ1-5	few	TRBD1	14	TRBV3-1/TRBV3-2	CASSTTGGGQPQHF	TGTGCCAGCAGCACCACAGGGGGCGGGCAGCCCCAGCATTTT
TRBJ2-2	.	.	15	TRBV4-3	CASSYTPGGTGELFF	TGCGCCAGCAGCTATACCCCCGGGGGAACCGGGGAGCTGTTTTTT
TRBJ2-4	.	.	16	TRBV4-1	CASSQNRELAKNIQYF	TGCGCCAGCAGCCAAAACAGGGAACTAGCCAAAAACATTCAGTACTTC
TRBJ2-1	.	.	14	TRBV6-6	CASSYRDFTGEQFF	TGTGCCAGCAGTTACAGGGATTTCACAGGGGAGCAGTTCTTC
TRBJ2-1	.	TRBD2	16	TRBV6-1	CASSEEDGGRAGEQFF	TGTGCCAGCAGTGAAGAGGACGGCGGGAGGGCGGGTGAGCAGTTCTTC
TRBJ2-5	.	TRBD1	15	TRBV28	CASTRPGTGQETQYF	TGTGCCAGCACTCGTCCCGGGACAGGACAAGAGACCCAGTACTTC
TRBJ2-1	once	TRBD1	13	TRBV18	CASSPRTGLEQFF	TGTGCCAGCTCACCGAGGACAGGGCTTGAGCAGTTCTTC
TRBJ2-1	.	TRBD2	17	TRBV18	CASSPTSGRWGGNEQFF	TGTGCCAGCTCACCAACTAGCGGGAGATGGGGCGGTAATGAGCAGTTCTTC
TRBJ2-5	.	TRBD2	10	TRBV5-6	CASGGETQYF	TGTGCCTCCGGGGGGGAGACCCAGTACTTC
TRBJ2-1	.	TRBD1	15	TRBV7-9	CASSLTGQGADEQFF	TGTGCCAGCAGCTTAACGGGACAGGGGGCAGATGAGCAGTTCTTC
TRBJ2-3	.	TRBD2	15	TRBV7-2	CASSLTSGSLDTQYF	TGTGCCAGCAGCTTAACTAGCGGGAGTTTAGATACGCAGTATTTT
TRBJ2-2	once	.	14	TRBV18	CASSHRENTGELFF	TGTGCCAGCTCACATCGCGAGAACACCGGGGAGCTGTTTTTT
TRBJ2-5	.	.	13	TRBV19	CASTSSGKGTQYF	TGTGCCAGTACCTCCAGCGGAAAAGGTACCCAGTACTTC
TRBJ2-1	.	TRBD1	17	TRBV18	CASSRTDGQGVANEQFF	TGTGCCAGCTCACGCACGGACGGACAGGGTGTGGCCAATGAGCAGTTCTTC
TRBJ1-4	once	.	16	TRBV6-1	CASSEEARPPREKLFF	TGTGCCAGCAGTGAAGAAGCTAGACCACCCCGGGAAAAACTGTTTTTT